These 20 T cell receptor beta chains originate from one sample sequenced in a study of vaccination and CD4 T cells after COVID-19. These receptors have no known antigen. The treatment denotes: approximately 10-day PBMC culture with coronavirus spike peptide pools or control peptides (ViraFEST assay). The Oncomine TCR Beta short-read assay generated sequence data from the DNA of cultured CD4+ T cells. TCRdb passed the PCR reads through MiXCR, listing each CDR3 protein once. The sample lists about 16,000 distinct CDR3 sequences, around 50% occurring once. This sample comprised CD4+ T cells from blood, cultured in vitro, obtained before SARS-CoV-2 vaccination. The receptor source for this set is a human donor who had recovered from COVID-19.

This sequence joins TRBV6-1 and TRBJ2-7; TRBD2 aligns across 11 bases. Germline V gene lookup returns CDR1 MNHNS and CDR2 SASEGT. V was clipped by 7 bases and J by 3 bases; unmatched bases: 2. The CDR3 consists of 13 residues. CDR3 loop: CASILAGGYEQYF. In DNA, the CDR3 is TGTGCCAGCATCCTAGCGGGAGGCTACGAGCAGTACTTC.

This rearrangement joins TRBV19 to TRBJ2-5; D is uncertain. The CDR3 spans 12 residues. V gave up 3 bases and J gave up 4 bases, with 6 bases separating them. Germline V gives CDR1 LNHDA, CDR2 SQIVND (reference sequence). This chain's CDR3 is CASSIRRETQYF. The CDR3 coding sequence is TGTGCCAGTAGTATCAGGAGAGAGACCCAGTACTTC.

J is TRBJ2-5 and V is TRBV6-1, with D perhaps matching TRBD2 (5 bases). The germline V gene has CDR1 MNHNS and CDR2 SASEGT. V lost 6 bases and J 6 bases, leaving 11 bases between the germline ends. The CDR3 runs to 12 residues. The CDR3 is CASRSDLQTQYF. DNA for the CDR3: TGTGCCAGCAGATCGGACTTACAGACCCAGTACTTC.

The chain joins TRBV20-1 to TRBJ2-7; D perhaps matches TRBD1 (6 bases). The germline V gene has CDR1 DFQATT and CDR2 SNEGSKA (reference sequence). Trimming pared 7 bases from V and 5 bases from J, leaving 15 bases between. The CDR3 is 12 residues long. The DNA for the CDR3 is TGCAGTGGAATACAGGGTATGGACGAGCAGTACTTC. Its translation is CSGIQGMDEQYF.

The chain joins TRBV7-9 to TRBJ1-1, with 7 nucleotides matching TRBD1. Germline values: CDR1 SEHNR, CDR2 FQNEAQ (reference sequence). This CDR3 contains 16 residues. The V gene end was trimmed by 1 base and the J gene end by 0 bases; junction bases not matched to a gene: 5. CDR3 nucleotides: TGTGCCAGCAGCTTAGACAGGGGACGCTTGAACACTGAAGCTTTCTTT. Its protein product is CASSLDRGRLNTEAFF.

The chain couples TRBV28 to TRBJ2-7; 9 nucleotides align to TRBD1. V was pared by 6 bases and J by 0 bases, with 6 bases of the junction left unmatched. Germline values: CDR1 MDHEN, CDR2 SYDVKM. The CDR3 loop spans 15 amino acids. Here the CDR3 DNA reads TGTGCCAGCAGAACCGGGACAGGGCTCTCCTACGAGCAGTACTTC. It is translated as CASRTGTGLSYEQYF. The whole variable domain, filled in from reference TRBV28 and TRBJ2-7, reads DVKVTQSSRYLVKRTGEKVFLECVQDMDHENMFWYRQDPGLGLRLIYFSYDVKMKEKGDIPEGYSVSREKKERFSLILESASTNQTSMYLCASRTGTGLSYEQYFGPGTRLTVT.

This sequence joins TRBV27 and TRBJ2-2, with D unclear. The CDR3 extends over 17 amino acids. Germline-derived CDR1 and CDR2 are MNHEY and SMNVEV (reference sequence). Trimming pared 6 bases from V and 3 bases from J, leaving 20 bases between. CDR3 bases: TGTGCCAGCAGACAACTTCAGTGGCAGAAGCACACCGGGGAGCTGTTTTTT. This sequence encodes CASRQLQWQKHTGELFF.

The V and J genes are TRBV20-1 and TRBJ2-1, with 11 bases identical to TRBD2. Germline V gives CDR1 DFQATT, CDR2 SNEGSKA (reference sequence). J lost 3 bases, V lost 6 bases, and 4 bases had no gene match. CDR3 length: 14 residues. The CDR3 DNA sequence: TGCAGTGCACCTGGGACTAGCGGCTACAATGAGCAGTTCTTC. As protein: CSAPGTSGYNEQFF.

The chain carries TRBV6-1 and TRBJ2-4; 7 bases line up with TRBD1. The CDR3 extends over 15 amino acids. Germline V gene lookup returns CDR1 MNHNS and CDR2 SASEGT. V was pared by 6 bases and J by 5 bases, with 10 bases of the junction left unmatched. The CDR3 protein is CASSRTGREENIQYF. As DNA, the CDR3 is TGTGCCAGCAGCCGGACAGGTCGTGAGGAAAACATTCAGTACTTC.

The CDR3 nucleotides are TGTGCCAGCAGACTCGTGGCTGAAGCTTTCTTT. Its protein product is CASRLVAEAFF. The chain combines TRBV28 with TRBJ1-1; D is undetermined. The CDR3 has 11 residues. V lost 6 bases to trimming and J lost 6 bases, with 8 bases between them. Germline V lookup: CDR1 MDHEN, CDR2 SYDVKM.

The rearrangement links TRBV2 to TRBJ1-2; no firm D call. This CDR3 has 14 residues. The germline V gene encodes CDR1 SNHLY and CDR2 FYNNEI. V dropped 6 bases and J dropped 0 bases, with 11 bases sitting between them. The CDR3 loop is CASRGSLANYGYTF. The CDR3 DNA reads TGTGCCAGCAGAGGCAGCCTGGCTAACTATGGCTACACCTTC.

The chain carries TRBV2 and TRBJ1-6; D not certain. CDR1 SNHLY and CDR2 FYNNEI come from the germline V gene. The CDR3 consists of 13 residues. V was pared by 6 bases and J by 8 bases, with 11 bases between. The CDR3 sequence: CASSDQAHSPLHF. In nucleotides, the CDR3 is TGTGCCAGCAGCGATCAGGCGCATTCACCCCTCCACTTT.

In this sample, this clonotype is medium-sized. The gene calls are TRBV11-1 and TRBJ2-7; D gene uncertain. The germline CDR1 and CDR2 sequences are SGHAT and FQDESV (reference sequence). Trimming took off 1 base at V and 5 bases at J, with 12 bases between the two ends. This CDR3 has 14 amino acids. CDR3 in DNA: TGTGCCAGCAGCTTAGGGTTTGACCTAAACGAGCAGTACTTC. It yields the protein CASSLGFDLNEQYF.

This chain uses TRBV10-3 with TRBJ2-5; no clear D gene. The germline V gene encodes CDR1 ENHRY and CDR2 SYGVKD. V lost 3 bases, J lost 1 base, and 9 bases lay in between. This CDR3 region has 14 residues. This CDR3 reads CAISDFSSQETQYF. Here the CDR3 DNA reads TGTGCCATCAGTGATTTTAGCTCCCAAGAGACCCAGTACTTC.

This clonotype showed up just a few times. The J gene is TRBJ1-2, the V gene TRBV6-1; D perhaps matches TRBD1 (5 bases). The CDR3 covers 19 residues. CDR1 MNHNS and CDR2 SASEGT come from the germline V gene. Deletions cut 2 bases from V and 0 bases from J, with 22 bases between. Here the CDR3 DNA reads TGTGCCAGCAGTGAACCGTATGGGATAGTAGGCAGGGCTAACTATGGCTACACCTTC. It specifies CASSEPYGIVGRANYGYTF.

The chain uses TRBV6-1 and TRBJ1-5; the match to TRBD1 covers 9 bases. The germline V gene has CDR1 MNHNS and CDR2 SASEGT. Trimming removed 6 bases from V and 4 bases from J; junction bases left unmatched: 7. The CDR3 runs 15 residues. The CDR3 sequence: CASRNRDRENQPQHF. CDR3 bases: TGTGCCAGCAGGAACCGGGACAGGGAGAATCAGCCCCAGCATTTT.

This clonotype was recorded once. This chain connects TRBV20-1 to TRBJ2-1, with D hard to call. This CDR3 spans 14 amino acids. The V end was cut by 3 bases, the J end by 0 bases, with 9 bases between. CDR1 is DFQATT, CDR2 SNEGSKA, per germline (reference sequence). CDR3 in DNA: TGCAGTGCTAGCCGCGGAAACTCCTACAATGAGCAGTTCTTC. It yields the protein CSASRGNSYNEQFF.

The V gene is TRBV24-1, the J gene TRBJ2-5; a weak D match, TRBD2 (6 bases). Germline-derived CDR1 and CDR2 are KGHDR and SFDVKD. CDR3 length: 16 amino acids. Trimming shortened V by 3 bases and J by 5 bases, and 18 bases separated the two germline ends. The CDR3 DNA sequence: TGTGCCACCAGTGATGGGACTGGCGGTTGGGGGGAGACCCAGTACTTC. This sequence encodes CATSDGTGGWGETQYF.

This chain uses TRBV29-1 with TRBJ2-1; 7 bases agree with TRBD1. The CDR3 has 15 residues. CDR1 SQVTM and CDR2 ANQGSEA come from the germline V gene. The junction had 13 bases not matched to a gene; V was cut back by 5 bases and J by 6 bases. The CDR3 nucleotides read TGCAGCGTTCTAATAGGGGGCGCGGATTCCAATGAGCAGTTCTTC. Translating gives CSVLIGGADSNEQFF.

CDR3 residues: CASSEWGSGYEQYF. The CDR3 bases are TGTGCCAGCAGTGAATGGGGGTCGGGCTACGAGCAGTACTTC. The chain joins TRBV6-1 to TRBJ2-7; D is tentatively TRBD1 or TRBD2 (5 bases each). The CDR3 is 14 amino acids. Trimming shortened V by 2 bases and J by 3 bases, and 11 bases separated the two germline ends. Germline V gene data show CDR1 as MNHNS and CDR2 as SASEGT.